This T cell receptor beta chain emerged from a study of blood T cell repertoires in COVID-19. The assay was immunoSEQ multiplex PCR, and TCRdb's table has in-frame clones only and misses some. The sample consists of about 68,000 clones, approximately 80% of them appearing once. The sequenced sample was peripheral blood. This sequence originates from a human donor in a cohort sampled during active COVID-19.

Written as DNA, the CDR3 is TGTGCCAGCAGTTACTCCGGTCCCGGGACAGTGATAGTCACTGAAGCTTTCTTT. It specifies CASSYSGPGTVIVTEAFF. The genes are TRBV6-2 or TRBV6-3 and TRBJ1-1; 7 bases fit TRBD1. The CDR3 consists of 18 residues. J was trimmed by 4 bases and V by 0 bases; bases with no gene match: 14. CDR1 and CDR2 (germline): MNHEY, SVGEGT.